The T cell receptor beta chain under discussion was sequenced for a study of vaccination and CD4 T cells after COVID-19. CDR1 is DFQATT, CDR2 SNEGSKA, per germline (reference sequence). The V end lost 6 bases, the J end lost 6 bases, and 15 bases lay between the germline ends. The CDR3 consists of 14 residues. Treatment given: approximately nine-day PBMC culture with coronavirus spike peptide pools or control peptides (ViraFEST assay). Cultured CD4+ T cell DNA underwent sequencing with the Oncomine TCR Beta short-read assay. TCRdb analysed the PCR reads with MiXCR anew, one entry per CDR3 protein. The sample consists of thousands of distinct CDR3 sequences, roughly two thirds of them appearing once. This clonotype was picked up a small number of times. No antigen is known for it.

This chain connects TRBV20-1 to TRBJ1-6; D gene ambiguous. This clonotype was sampled from a human donor who had recovered from COVID-19. Sequencing used CD4+ T cells from blood, cultured in vitro. The CDR3 nucleotides read TGCAGTGCCTCTCGAGAGGGTGTTAATTCACCCCTCCACTTT. This codes for CSASREGVNSPLHF.